This T cell receptor beta chain comes out of a study of CD8 T cells in ankylosing spondylitis. Study-level findings and limits: Clones linked with disease were CD8+ and fairly uncommon in the peripheral blood. Seemingly distinctive of ankylosing spondylitis blood was a TCR beta motif formed by eight highly homologous variants. The authors reported significant enrichment of disease-linked clones in matched ankylosing spondylitis synovial fluid.

Turning to this clonotype: Its target is not known.

Making use of molecular barcodes, quantitative 5'-RACE generated TCR beta libraries. TCRdb fed the 5' RACE reads into MiXCR, producing one record per CDR3 protein. The sample yields under 450,000 distinct CDR3 sequences, about a sixth seen once. The sequenced sample was blood, either unsorted or a sorted T cell fraction (not recorded which). The clonotype comes from a male donor with ankylosing spondylitis.

The CDR3 DNA is TGTGCCAGCGGTTCTAGCGCAGGATACGAGCAGTACTTC. The encoded protein is CASGSSAGYEQYF. This sequence joins TRBV2 and TRBJ2-7, with D possibly TRBD2 on 6 matching bases. CDR1 SNHLY and CDR2 FYNNEI come from the germline V gene. The CDR3 covers 13 residues. Trimming removed 8 bases at V and 4 bases at J, with 15 bases between.